These 32 T cell receptor beta chains share one sample of origin, sequenced in a study of blood T cell repertoires in COVID-19. The table came from immunoSEQ multiplex PCR; TCRdb's copy has only in-frame clones and leaves some out. The sample records roughly 84,000 clones, over 70% being singletons. The sequenced sample consisted of peripheral blood. The receptors originated from a woman aged 50 to 60 with acute or convalescent COVID-19.

The J gene is TRBJ2-2, the V gene TRBV19; tentatively, D is TRBD2 (6 bases). The CDR3 contains 15 residues. CDR1 and CDR2 (germline): LNHDA, SQIVND (reference sequence). With 3 bases removed from V and 0 bases from J, the gap between germline ends came to 8 bases. As DNA, the CDR3 is TGTGCCAGTAGTATGGGGGGAACGAACACCGGGGAGCTGTTTTTT. Translation: CASSMGGTNTGELFF.

The CDR3 DNA sequence: TGTGCCAGCACCCGGGGGGAAGGCTATGGCTACACCTTC. Translated: CASTRGEGYGYTF. The chain couples TRBV6-5 to TRBJ1-2, with D possibly TRBD1 on 5 matching bases. Germline V gene sequence: CDR1 MNHEY, CDR2 SVGAGI. Trimming removed 7 bases from V and 4 bases from J, with 13 bases in between. The CDR3 runs to 13 residues.

The chain links TRBV9 to TRBJ2-7; 10 positions agree with TRBD2. J was trimmed by 6 bases and V by 0 bases; bases with no gene match: 6. The CDR3 consists of 15 residues. Germline V gives CDR1 SGDLS, CDR2 YYNGEE. CDR3 in amino acids: CASSVAGSGGTEQYF. The DNA for the CDR3 is TGTGCCAGCAGCGTAGCTGGTAGCGGGGGGACCGAGCAGTACTTC.

This clone has only a few counts. This CDR3 is also generated by other DNA sequences in the sample. V usage is TRBV3-1 (or the pseudogene TRBV3-2) and J usage is TRBJ1-1, with 9 positions matching TRBD1. The CDR3 is 15 residues long. Germline values: CDR1 LGHDT, CDR2 YNNKEL (reference sequence). V shed 0 bases and J 6 bases; nucleotides not matched to a gene: 5. CDR3 residues: CASSQEGQGGPEAFF. The CDR3 DNA follows: TGTGCCAGCAGCCAAGAGGGACAGGGCGGGCCTGAAGCTTTCTTT.

This clone has only a few counts. The chain recombines TRBV6-6 with TRBJ2-7; 10 positions match TRBD1. CDR3 length: 14 residues. V shed 6 bases and J 6 bases; nucleotides not matched to a gene: 8. Germline CDR1 is MNHNY and CDR2 is SVGAGI (reference sequence). CDR3 in amino acids: CASSPRDRGGEQYF. The CDR3 coding sequence is TGTGCCAGCAGCCCCAGGGACAGGGGAGGCGAGCAGTACTTC.

The chain recombines TRBV5-5 with TRBJ1-2; 8 bases agree with TRBD1. The CDR3 runs to 15 residues. Germline trimming cut 1 base from V and 3 bases from J; bases unmatched to any gene: 5. The germline V gene has CDR1 SGHKS and CDR2 YYEKEE (reference sequence). This CDR3 is CASSLTSGQDYGYTF. The DNA of the CDR3 is TGTGCCAGCAGCTTGACGTCGGGACAGGACTATGGCTACACCTTC.

The genes are TRBV19 and TRBJ1-2, with a tentative D call TRBD1 (5 bases). The V gene lost 3 bases and the J gene lost 2 bases, with 10 bases spanning the gap. Germline V gene lookup returns CDR1 LNHDA and CDR2 SQIVND (reference sequence). The CDR3 has 14 residues. This CDR3 reads CASSISRGNYGYTF. CDR3 coding DNA: TGTGCCAGTAGTATTTCGCGGGGGAACTATGGCTACACCTTC. The whole variable domain, filled in from reference TRBV19 and TRBJ1-2, reads DGGITQSPKYLFRKEGQNVTLSCEQNLNHDAMYWYRQDPGQGLRLIYYSQIVNDFQKGDIAEGYSVSREKKESFPLTVTSAQKNPTAFYLCASSISRGNYGYTFGSGTRLTVV.

The V and J genes are TRBV7-9 and TRBJ2-5, with TRBD1 matching over 9 bases. In germline, CDR1 is SEHNR, CDR2 FQNEAQ (reference sequence). The CDR3 is 15 residues long. V shed 1 base, J shed 5 bases, and the junction held 5 bases outside the gene matches. CDR3 sequence reads: CASSLDRGLGETQYF. The DNA for the CDR3 is TGTGCCAGCAGCTTAGACAGGGGGCTAGGCGAGACCCAGTACTTC. Together with reference TRBV7-9 and TRBJ2-5, the CDR3 gives the full variable domain: DTGVSQNPRHKITKRGQNVTFRCDPISEHNRLYWYRQTLGQGPEFLTYFQNEAQLEKSRLLSDRFSAERPKGSFSTLEIQRTEQGDSAMYLCASSLDRGLGETQYFGPGTRLLVL.

This chain connects TRBV6-5 to TRBJ1-1, with TRBD1 matching over 7 bases. The V and J ends lost 8 bases and 1 base, in that order; junction bases with no gene match: 10. Germline V gene data show CDR1 as MNHEY and CDR2 as SVGAGI. The CDR3 loop spans 15 amino acids. CDR3 sequence: CASVGGGQENTEAFF. DNA for the CDR3: TGTGCCAGCGTTGGGGGCGGACAGGAGAACACTGAAGCTTTCTTT.

Comments on this clone: It is unclear where the CDR3 begins or ends on the DNA, so no DNA is shown, and the CDR3 is as TCRdb lists it. The J gene is TRBJ1-1, the V gene TRBV6-6; the table gives TRBD1 as D, unverified against the DNA. The CDR3 sequence runs 14 residues, both termini included. Germline CDR1 reads MNHNY; CDR2 reads SVGAGI (reference sequence). The CDR3: CASSSSNMNTEAFF.

V usage is TRBV7-9 and J usage is TRBJ2-7; perhaps TRBD1 as D (5 bases). Germline CDR1 reads SEHNR; CDR2 reads FQNEAQ (reference sequence). The CDR3 extends over 14 amino acids. Trimming stripped 5 bases from V and 2 bases from J, with 13 bases between. The CDR3 DNA reads TGTGCCAGCAGCGACAAGGGGAACCCCTACGAGCAGTACTTC. It encodes CASSDKGNPYEQYF. The full variable domain, rest sourced from reference TRBV7-9 and TRBJ2-7, is DTGVSQNPRHKITKRGQNVTFRCDPISEHNRLYWYRQTLGQGPEFLTYFQNEAQLEKSRLLSDRFSAERPKGSFSTLEIQRTEQGDSAMYLCASSDKGNPYEQYFGPGTRLTVT.

In this sample, this clone turned up many times. The gene calls are TRBV19 and TRBJ1-2; D is unresolved. Trimming pared 7 bases from V and 1 base from J, leaving 16 bases between. This CDR3 is built from 15 residues. In germline, CDR1 is LNHDA, CDR2 SQIVND (reference sequence). CDR3 coding DNA: TGTGCCAGTACCCAAACGGGGAGCTTTAACTATGGCTACACCTTC. Translated: CASTQTGSFNYGYTF.

The chain recombines TRBV5-1 with TRBJ2-1; 9 positions match TRBD1. The junction had 2 bases not matched to a gene; V was cut back by 2 bases and J by 2 bases. CDR3 size: 15 residues. Germline CDR1 reads SGHRS; CDR2 reads YFSETQ. This chain's CDR3 is CASSFDRGAYNEQFF. In DNA form, the CDR3 reads TGCGCCAGCAGCTTCGACAGGGGGGCCTACAATGAGCAGTTCTTC.

In nucleotides, the CDR3 is TGTGCCAGCAGTTTATGCGCAGGGGGAATTAGTGAGCAGTACTTC. It translates to CASSLCAGGISEQYF. The gene calls are TRBV28 and TRBJ2-7; 7 bases are a match to TRBD1. V lost 0 bases, J lost 7 bases, and 9 bases stayed unmatched. Germline V gene data show CDR1 as MDHEN and CDR2 as SYDVKM. This CDR3 contains 15 residues.

This chain joins TRBV29-1 and TRBJ2-3, with 8 bases matching TRBD1. The CDR3 consists of 14 residues. Germline CDR1 and CDR2: SQVTM and ANQGSEA. The trim removed 3 bases at V and 5 bases at J, leaving 7 bases unmatched. The CDR3 is CSVDAGGLGDTQYF. DNA for the CDR3: TGCAGCGTTGACGCAGGGGGCTTGGGAGATACGCAGTATTTT.

The chain links TRBV3-1 (or the pseudogene TRBV3-2) to TRBJ1-1; a possible D gene is TRBD1 (5 bases). Trimming stripped 4 bases from V and 4 bases from J, with 10 bases between. CDR3 size: 13 residues. The germline V gene encodes CDR1 LGHDT and CDR2 YNNKEL (reference sequence). CDR3 in amino acids: CASSRPRATEAFF. In DNA, the CDR3 is TGTGCCAGCAGCCGTCCCAGGGCCACTGAAGCTTTCTTT.

The chain couples TRBV19 to TRBJ1-2, with D possibly being TRBD1 (5 bases). Trimming removed 7 bases at V and 7 bases at J, with 10 bases between. This CDR3 has 11 residues. Germline loops: CDR1 LNHDA, CDR2 SQIVND (reference sequence). In nucleotides, the CDR3 is TGTGCCAGTACGGGGGATAGTGGCTACACCTTC. Its protein is CASTGDSGYTF. The full variable domain, its missing parts supplied by reference TRBV19 and TRBJ1-2, is DGGITQSPKYLFRKEGQNVTLSCEQNLNHDAMYWYRQDPGQGLRLIYYSQIVNDFQKGDIAEGYSVSREKKESFPLTVTSAQKNPTAFYLCASTGDSGYTFGSGTRLTVV.

The V call is TRBV7-3, the J call TRBJ2-2; D not certain. The V end lost 5 bases, the J end lost 3 bases, and 4 bases lay between the germline ends. The CDR3 length is 12 residues. Germline loops: CDR1 SGHTA, CDR2 FQGTGA. CDR3: CASSPDTGELFF. The CDR3 DNA follows: TGTGCCAGCAGCCCCGACACCGGGGAGCTGTTTTTT.

This sequence joins TRBV4-1 and TRBJ2-7; D is unresolved. CDR3 length: 15 residues. Trimming removed 0 bases at V and 3 bases at J, with 12 bases between. Germline V lookup: CDR1 MGHRA, CDR2 YSYEKL. The DNA of the CDR3 is TGCGCCAGCAGCCAAGATGATACCCGACACTACGAGCAGTACTTC. It translates to CASSQDDTRHYEQYF.

This chain connects TRBV6-1 to TRBJ1-2, with D perhaps TRBD1 (6 bases). With 0 bases removed from V and 8 bases from J, the gap between germline ends came to 22 bases. CDR3 length: 17 residues. The germline V gene has CDR1 MNHNS and CDR2 SASEGT. The CDR3 region is CASSEALLAGRRGGYTF. CDR3 bases: TGTGCCAGCAGTGAAGCGCTTCTTGCAGGCCGTAGGGGGGGCTACACCTTC.

This chain connects TRBV7-2 to TRBJ1-5; perhaps TRBD1 as D (5 bases). Looked up from germline, CDR1 is SGHTA and CDR2 is FQGNSA. The length of the CDR3 is 14 residues. V was shortened by 5 bases and J by 4 bases, with 12 bases between the two germline ends. The CDR3 DNA sequence: TGTGCCAGCAGCACAGACAGTTCAAATCAGCCCCAGCATTTT. Protein product: CASSTDSSNQPQHF.

This clone was seen a few times. The chain couples TRBV5-5 to TRBJ2-7, with D unresolved. This CDR3 region has 14 residues. The V gene lost 2 bases and the J gene lost 5 bases, with 14 bases spanning the gap. CDR1 is SGHKS and CDR2 is YYEKEE in the germline V gene (reference sequence). The CDR3 sequence: CASSFPGAWDEQYF. CDR3 sequence (DNA): TGTGCCAGCAGCTTCCCAGGCGCCTGGGACGAGCAGTACTTC.

V usage is TRBV1 and J usage is TRBJ2-5; the table assigns TRBD2, which was not confirmed against the DNA. TRBV1 is given as a pseudogene. The CDR3 contains 15 residues. Here the CDR3 DNA reads TGCACCAGCGTCCACCCGGGAAGCGTCCAAGAGACCCAGTACTTC. It is translated as CTSVHPGSVQETQYF.

The V gene is TRBV6-6, the J gene TRBJ1-4, with 7 bases lining up with TRBD1. Trimming removed 8 bases from V and 8 bases from J; junction bases left unmatched: 5. Germline CDR1 MNHNY, CDR2 SVGAGI (reference sequence). The CDR3 is made up of 12 amino acids. CDR3 amino acids: CASGGQVEKLFF. In DNA, the CDR3 is TGTGCCAGCGGTGGACAGGTGGAAAAACTGTTTTTT.

The chain combines TRBV27 with TRBJ2-1; D might be TRBD1 (5 bases). Germline CDR1 is MNHEY and CDR2 is SMNVEV (reference sequence). The CDR3 length is 15 residues. The V end was cut by 3 bases, the J end by 7 bases, with 16 bases between. CDR3 amino acids: CASSFPGLKGNEQFF. CDR3 DNA: TGTGCCAGCAGTTTCCCGGGCCTGAAGGGGAATGAGCAGTTCTTC.

V and J are TRBV6-6 and TRBJ2-3; 15 bases are a match to TRBD2. V was clipped by 4 bases and J by 4 bases; unmatched bases: 3. The CDR3 has 16 amino acids. From germline, CDR1 is MNHNY and CDR2 SVGAGI (reference sequence). CDR3 region: CASSWGLAGGPDTQYF. DNA for the CDR3: TGTGCCAGCAGTTGGGGACTAGCGGGGGGACCAGATACGCAGTATTTT.

The CDR3 coding sequence is TGTGCCAGCAGTTTATCAGGGACAGGGAGGGAAGAGACCCAGTACTTC. This codes for CASSLSGTGREETQYF. The chain has TRBV27 and TRBJ2-5, with 9 bases fitting TRBD1. Germline lookup yields CDR1 MNHEY and CDR2 SMNVEV (reference sequence). This CDR3 has 16 residues. V shed 0 bases and J 3 bases; nucleotides not matched to a gene: 5.

This clone was seen at least ten times. The J gene is TRBJ2-7, the V gene TRBV28, with D unclear. The CDR3 consists of 14 residues. Trimming shortened V by 5 bases and J by 0 bases, and 11 bases separated the two germline ends. Per the germline V gene, CDR1 is MDHEN and CDR2 is SYDVKM. The CDR3 DNA sequence: TGTGCCAGCAGTATGGAGCCCCCCTCCTACGAGCAGTACTTC. Amino acid sequence: CASSMEPPSYEQYF.

The CDR3 loop reads CASSLGGVSNQPQHF. The CDR3 coding sequence is TGTGCCAGCAGTTTAGGGGGGGTTAGCAATCAGCCCCAGCATTTT. The rearrangement joins TRBV28 to TRBJ1-5, with D possibly TRBD1 on 5 matching bases. This CDR3 contains 15 residues. V lost 2 bases and J lost 0, with 8 bases in between. From germline, CDR1 is MDHEN and CDR2 SYDVKM.

The CDR3, as DNA: TGTGCCAGCAGCTACAGGGATCAGGGCTACACCTTC. It is translated as CASSYRDQGYTF. The V gene is TRBV3-1 (or the pseudogene TRBV3-2), the J gene TRBJ1-2; TRBD1 might be the D (6 bases). V was trimmed by 5 bases and J by 8 bases, leaving 12 bases between them. Germline CDR1 LGHDT, CDR2 YNNKEL (reference sequence). CDR3 length equals 12 residues.

V is TRBV27 and J is TRBJ1-1; D call uncertain. Germline loops: CDR1 MNHEY, CDR2 SMNVEV (reference sequence). The CDR3 consists of 13 residues. Trimming shortened V by 3 bases and J by 0 bases, and 5 bases separated the two germline ends. Here the CDR3 DNA reads TGTGCCAGCAGTTTTTCCGTGAACACTGAAGCTTTCTTT. Translated, it gives CASSFSVNTEAFF.

This clone was seen more than once but under ten times. The J gene is TRBJ1-4, the V gene TRBV28; TRBD1 is a possible D gene (5 bases). Germline values: CDR1 MDHEN, CDR2 SYDVKM. The CDR3 length is 14 residues. The V end lost 6 bases, the J end lost 4 bases, and 12 bases lay between the germline ends. CDR3 sequence: CASRVTANNEKLFF. DNA of the CDR3: TGTGCCAGCAGAGTGACAGCTAATAATGAAAAACTGTTTTTT.